Below are 2 T cell receptor beta chains sequenced from a single sample in a study of T cells in Graves' hyperthyroidism and ophthalmopathy (dated by TCRdb to between 2018 and 2021). To prepare the library, multiplex PCR was applied. The run used an Illumina HiSeq 2000. The TCR beta CDR3 regions were amplified from the RNA transcripts. The first round of RT-PCR for the TCR CDR3 was performed with the HTBI primer set and the Qiagen OneStep RT-PCR kit. The public reads were run again by TCRdb, first through fastp at Q25 and then through MiXCR, and only productive beta chains were kept. Each entry is one CDR3 protein sequence, shown with its most common DNA and genes. The sample table shows around 520,000 distinct CDR3 sequences, and around 24% are seen once. Clones ranked in the top ten supply about 10% of the sample. Source material: blood. These receptors originate from a woman aged 25 to 45 with Graves' ophthalmopathy.

With regard to this clonotype: A much larger clone lies a single base off, so this may be a read error. V usage is TRBV25-1 and J usage is TRBJ2-7; D is unclear. The length of the CDR3 is 12 residues. From germline, CDR1 is MGHDK and CDR2 SYGVNS. DNA of the CDR3: TGTGCCAGCAGTGGACACATTTACGGGCAGTACTTC. Translation gives CASSGHIYGQYF.

The rearrangement joins TRBV6-1 to TRBJ2-2; TRBD1 is a possible D gene (5 bases). Germline V gives CDR1 MNHNS, CDR2 SASEGT. Trimming pared 5 bases from V and 8 bases from J, leaving 15 bases between. CDR3 length: 14 amino acids. CDR3 sequence reads: CASSRPTVSGELFF. The CDR3 DNA reads TGTGCCAGCAGTCGACCGACAGTTTCGGGGGAGCTGTTTTTT.